This T cell receptor (beta chain) was observed in a study of tumor-infiltrating lymphocytes in primary liver carcinoma. Study-level background: Each of the growths was stage T1-T3 N0M0, extending roughly 4.2 to 11 cm across.

The tissue used was unsorted bulk material of roughly 17-31 mg. RNA and DNA were co-extracted from it with the AllPrep DNA/RNA mini kit. This CDR3 region has 14 residues. The V gene's germline CDR1 is SGHAT and CDR2 FQNNGV. V lost 5 bases to trimming and J lost 3 bases, with 14 bases between them. cDNA specific to TCR beta was made from 450 to 650 ng of total RNA, with a constant-region primer employed for priming. Modified slightly, ARM-PCR produced TCR beta libraries over three nested multiplex PCR rounds. Rounds one and two of PCR, each of around 11 cycles, were primed with TRBV1-TRBV30 forward primers and a C-beta reverse primer. TCRdb analysed the multiplex PCR reads with MiXCR anew, one entry per CDR3 protein. The sample consists of approximately 99,000 distinct CDR3 sequences, around three quarters of them appearing once.

The clonotype was recovered from a woman aged 55 to 70 with primary liver carcinoma and hepatitis B virus infection. The chain uses TRBV11-2 and TRBJ2-7; no firm D call. Sequencing was done on a sample of liver tumor tissue from sampling region 5. The sample's subset: tumor region T5, tumor centre. CDR3 region: CASSIFGVDYEQYF. CDR3 DNA: TGTGCCAGCAGCATATTTGGGGTTGACTACGAGCAGTACTTC. The complete variable domain, with remaining parts taken from reference TRBV11-2 and TRBJ2-7, reads EAGVAQSPRYKIIEKRQSVAFWCNPISGHATLYWYQQILGQGPKLLIQFQNNGVVDDSQLPKDRFSAERLKGVDSTLKIQPAKLEDSAVYLCASSIFGVDYEQYFGPGTRLTVT.